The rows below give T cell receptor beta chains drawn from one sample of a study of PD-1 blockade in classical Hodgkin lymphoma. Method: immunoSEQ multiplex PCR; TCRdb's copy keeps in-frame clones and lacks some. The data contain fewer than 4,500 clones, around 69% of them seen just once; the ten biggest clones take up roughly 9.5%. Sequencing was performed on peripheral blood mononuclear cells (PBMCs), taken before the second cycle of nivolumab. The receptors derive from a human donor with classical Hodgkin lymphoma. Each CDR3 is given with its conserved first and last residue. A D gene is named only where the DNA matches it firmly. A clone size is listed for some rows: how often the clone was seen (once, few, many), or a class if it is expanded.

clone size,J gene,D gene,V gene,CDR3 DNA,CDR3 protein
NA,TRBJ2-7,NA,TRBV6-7,TGTGCCACCAAAAGACAGGTTTCTTACGAGCAGTACTTC,CATKRQVSYEQYF
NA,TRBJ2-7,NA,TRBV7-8,TGTGCCAGCAGCTCGGAGTCCTACGAGCAGTACTTC,CASSSESYEQYF
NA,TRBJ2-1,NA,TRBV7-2,TGTGCCAGCAGCTTAGGGGCTCGATCCTACAATGAGCAGTTCTTC,CASSLGARSYNEQFF
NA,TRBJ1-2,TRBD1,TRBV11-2,TGTGCCAGCAGCTTTACAGGGGCTGGGTATGGCTACACCTTC,CASSFTGAGYGYTF
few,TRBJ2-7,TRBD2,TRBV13,TGTGCCAGCAGCTTAGTAGCGGGAACTCTCGGGGAGCAGTACTTC,CASSLVAGTLGEQYF
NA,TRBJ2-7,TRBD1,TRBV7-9,TGTGCCAGCAGCTTAGCGCTCAGGGGGCTAGGGGAGCAGTACTTC,CASSLALRGLGEQYF
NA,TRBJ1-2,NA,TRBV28,TGTGCCAGCAGTTTCCCCGCGAACTATGGCTACACCTTC,CASSFPANYGYTF
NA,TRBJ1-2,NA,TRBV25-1,TGTGCCAGCAGTGTCCTGGGAAAGACCTATGGCTACACCTTC,CASSVLGKTYGYTF
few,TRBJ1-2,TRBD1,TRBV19,TGTGCCAGTAGTAGGACAGGGGCAGATGGCTACACCTTC,CASSRTGADGYTF
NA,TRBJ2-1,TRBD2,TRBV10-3,TGTGCCATCAGTGAGTCGACTAGCGGCAATGAGCAGTTCTTC,CAISESTSGNEQFF
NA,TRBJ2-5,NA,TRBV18,TGTGCCAGCTCGCCTCAAGAGACCCAGTACTTC,CASSPQETQYF
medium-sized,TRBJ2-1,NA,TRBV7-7,TGTGCTAGCAGCCCCAGACCCGGACTGGATGAGCAGTTCTTC,CASSPRPGLDEQFF
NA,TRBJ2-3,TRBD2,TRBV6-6,TGTGCCAGCAGTTACTCCAGCGGGAGAGGGACAGATACGCAGTATTTT,CASSYSSGRGTDTQYF